This note documents a single T cell receptor beta chain sequence. This entry belongs to a study of cytomegalovirus exposure and HLA in healthy donors. The CDR3 totals 14 residues. The J segment lost 7 bases and the V segment lost 8 bases, leaving 10 bases of the junction unmatched. CDR1 and CDR2 (germline): SNHLY, FYNNEI. The method was immunoSEQ multiplex PCR; TCRdb's version includes in-frame clones alone and lacks a portion of them. This sample has tens of thousands of clones, with 95% found just once. The sample consisted of PBMCs. The clonotype originates from a woman aged 18-30 years in good health and CMV-seropositive. The chain links TRBV2 to TRBJ2-1; TRBD1 matches at 8 bases. Here the CDR3 reads CASFRQGSGNEQFF. CDR3 coding DNA: TGTGCCAGCTTTAGACAGGGGAGTGGGAATGAGCAGTTCTTC. Supplemented by reference TRBV2 and TRBJ2-1, the full variable domain reads EPEVTQTPSHQVTQMGQEVILRCVPISNHLYFYWYRQILGQKVEFLVSFYNNEISEKSEIFDDQFSVERPDGSNFTLKIRSTKLEDSAMYFCASFRQGSGNEQFFGPGTRLTVL.